The 18 T cell receptor beta chains reported below all come from one sample, sequenced in a study of cytomegalovirus exposure and HLA in healthy donors. The PCR used 60 Vbeta and 13 Jbeta primers. Assay: immunoSEQ multiplex PCR; the TCRdb copy retains only in-frame clones and omits some. The table has some 120,000 clones, 70% to 85% seen once. Sequencing was performed on PBMCs. All receptors come from a man in his forties in good health and CMV-seropositive.

This rearrangement joins TRBV5-8 to TRBJ2-5, with D perhaps TRBD2 (6 bases). Germline CDR1 is SGHTS and CDR2 is YDEGEE. The CDR3 extends over 16 amino acids. V gave up 0 bases and J gave up 4 bases, with 16 bases separating them. In DNA form, the CDR3 reads TGTGCCAGCAGCTTGGGCGGGCAGGGAGGCTCAGAGACCCAGTACTTC. It translates to CASSLGGQGGSETQYF.

In DNA, the CDR3 is TGCGCCAGCAGCCAGGTCGCGTTCGGGAACACTGAAGCTTTCTTT. Translating it yields CASSQVAFGNTEAFF. The chain is built from TRBV4-1 and TRBJ1-1, with D unresolved. Germline CDR1 MGHRA, CDR2 YSYEKL. This CDR3 is 15 amino acids long. V was pared by 3 bases and J by 1 base, with 12 bases between.

A remark on this clone: The same CDR3 also results from other DNA sequences found in this sample. The chain uses TRBV7-3 and TRBJ2-7; 9 bases fit TRBD1. The CDR3 has 13 residues. After removal of 5 bases from V and 3 bases from J, the junction contained 2 bases not matched to a gene. CDR1 SGHTA and CDR2 FQGTGA come from the germline V gene. DNA of the CDR3: TGTGCCAGCAGCCTGGACAGGGGCTACGAGCAGTACTTC. Its translation is CASSLDRGYEQYF.

The V gene is TRBV6-4, the J gene TRBJ2-3; 12 bases align to TRBD1. The V and J ends lost 0 bases and 4 bases, in that order; junction bases with no gene match: 5. CDR1 is MRHNA and CDR2 is SNTAGT in the germline V gene. This CDR3 region has 17 residues. CDR3 coding DNA: TGTGCCAGCAGTGACTCGAGGGGGACAGGGGGCTCAGATACGCAGTATTTT. Its translation: CASSDSRGTGGSDTQYF.

This sequence joins TRBV2 and TRBJ1-1; D might be TRBD1 (5 bases). This CDR3 is 15 amino acids long. Trimming removed 6 bases at V and 1 base at J, with 15 bases between. Germline CDR1 and CDR2: SNHLY and FYNNEI. For the CDR3, the DNA is TGTGCCAGCAGCAAAGGGGCGGGGAAGAACACTGAAGCTTTCTTT. Translation: CASSKGAGKNTEAFF.

The chain recombines TRBV7-2 with TRBJ2-1; 9 nucleotides agree with TRBD1. The V gene's germline CDR1 is SGHTA and CDR2 FQGNSA. CDR3 length equals 15 residues. With 7 bases clipped from V and 7 bases from J, the junction kept 11 bases outside the gene matches. The CDR3 protein is CASTLGTGIGNEQFF. For the CDR3, the DNA is TGTGCCAGCACCCTAGGGACAGGGATCGGAAATGAGCAGTTCTTC.

This clone was seen a handful of times. The V and J genes are TRBV7-9 and TRBJ2-1, with 7 bases matching TRBD1. CDR3 length: 14 residues. J gave up 4 bases and V 5 bases, and 5 bases lay outside the gene matches. Germline V lookup: CDR1 SEHNR, CDR2 FQNEAQ (reference sequence). The CDR3 sequence: CASSGRTGYNEQFF. CDR3 DNA: TGTGCCAGCAGCGGTAGGACAGGTTACAATGAGCAGTTCTTC.

The chain joins TRBV5-1 to TRBJ2-7; the match to TRBD1 covers 11 bases. Trimming took 4 bases from V and 2 from J; bases not matched to a gene: 5. The CDR3 has 15 amino acids. CDR1 and CDR2 (germline): SGHRS, YFSETQ. This CDR3 reads CASSLGTGGAYEQYF. As DNA, the CDR3 is TGCGCCAGCAGCCTCGGGACAGGGGGAGCCTACGAGCAGTACTTC.

The V call is TRBV2, the J call TRBJ1-4; D uncertain. The CDR3 is made up of 15 amino acids. Trimming pared 7 bases from V and 4 bases from J, leaving 16 bases between. Germline V CDR1 and CDR2: SNHLY, FYNNEI. The CDR3 sequence is CASTRETTVNEKLFF. The CDR3 DNA follows: TGTGCCAGCACAAGAGAGACTACAGTTAATGAAAAACTGTTTTTT.

V gene TRBV4-1 combines with J gene TRBJ2-7, with D perhaps matching TRBD1 (6 bases). Trimming cost V 0 bases and J 0 bases, with 9 bases left between them. CDR3 length: 15 residues. Germline lookup yields CDR1 MGHRA and CDR2 YSYEKL. CDR3 in amino acids: CASSQEGQPSYEQYF. The CDR3, as DNA: TGCGCCAGCAGCCAAGAAGGACAGCCCTCCTACGAGCAGTACTTC.

This chain uses TRBV28 with TRBJ1-2, with TRBD1 as a possible D gene (5 bases). CDR3 length: 11 residues. Germline CDR1 and CDR2: MDHEN and SYDVKM. With 9 bases removed from V and 8 bases from J, the gap between germline ends came to 13 bases. The DNA for the CDR3 is TGTGCCAGTACGGGGGATTTCGGCTACACCTTC. Its translation: CASTGDFGYTF.

Concerning this clone: The junction does not match germline at one end; this may be a read error. CDR3 residues: CASSGDRATTRHF. CDR3 bases: TGTGCCAGCAGTGGGGACAGGGCCACGACACGCCACTTC. The chain is built from TRBV2 and TRBJ1-2; TRBD1 aligns across 9 bases. The germline gives CDR1 SNHLY, CDR2 FYNNEI. The CDR3 loop spans 13 amino acids.

CDR3 residues: CASSGGQANQPQHF. CDR3 nucleotide sequence: TGTGCCAGCAGTGGGGGACAGGCTAATCAGCCCCAGCATTTT. The rearrangement joins TRBV6-1 to TRBJ1-5; 8 nucleotides match TRBD1. CDR3 size: 14 residues. With V trimmed by 4 bases and J by 4 bases, 3 bases remained unmatched. Germline values: CDR1 MNHNS, CDR2 SASEGT.

V and J are TRBV5-1 and TRBJ2-5, with 7 bases aligning to TRBD2. Unmatched junction bases numbered 12, after V lost 2 bases and J lost 5 bases. The CDR3 has 16 residues. Germline assignment: CDR1 SGHRS and CDR2 YFSETQ. In DNA form, the CDR3 reads TGCGCCAGCAGCTTAGGACTAGGGAGTTTTAGTGAGACCCAGTACTTC. Translated: CASSLGLGSFSETQYF.

The rearrangement uses TRBV20-1 and TRBJ1-1; D possibly corresponds to TRBD1 (6 bases). This CDR3 region has 11 residues. Germline V lookup: CDR1 DFQATT, CDR2 SNEGSKA (reference sequence). V was shortened by 8 bases and J by 3 bases, with 10 bases between the two germline ends. CDR3 residues: CSTPGDTEAFF. CDR3 sequence (DNA): TGCAGTACACCAGGGGACACTGAAGCTTTCTTT.

This clone was detected once. The chain links TRBV28 to TRBJ2-7, with D maybe TRBD1 (6 bases). V was pared by 7 bases and J by 4 bases, with 20 bases between. The length of the CDR3 is 15 residues. Per germline, CDR1 MDHEN and CDR2 SYDVKM. CDR3 sequence (DNA): TGTGCCAGCACCTCCGGGACACTACGCGGTTACGAGCAGTACTTC. Protein sequence: CASTSGTLRGYEQYF.

This chain joins TRBV2 and TRBJ2-7, with D possibly being TRBD2 (5 bases). The CDR3 length is 11 residues. Germline V gene sequence: CDR1 SNHLY, CDR2 FYNNEI. The V end was cut by 4 bases, the J end by 8 bases, with 9 bases between. CDR3 sequence: CASSAGNKQYF. The CDR3 region has the DNA TGTGCCAGCAGTGCCGGGAATAAGCAGTACTTC. Combining the CDR3 with reference TRBV2 and TRBJ2-7 gives the whole variable domain EPEVTQTPSHQVTQMGQEVILRCVPISNHLYFYWYRQILGQKVEFLVSFYNNEISEKSEIFDDQFSVERPDGSNFTLKIRSTKLEDSAMYFCASSAGNKQYFGPGTRLTVT.

A note on this clone: Compared with germline, one end of the junction differs, possibly owing to a read error. In DNA, the CDR3 is TGTGCCAGCAGCGAAACCCGGGACAGGTTGGACTTC. The encoded protein is CASSETRDRLDF. The chain is built from TRBV2 and TRBJ2-7; 8 nucleotides line up with TRBD1. Germline V gives CDR1 SNHLY, CDR2 FYNNEI. The CDR3 consists of 12 residues. The whole variable domain, remainder taken from reference TRBV2 and TRBJ2-7, is EPEVTQTPSHQVTQMGQEVILRCVPISNHLYFYWYRQILGQKVEFLVSFYNNEISEKSEIFDDQFSVERPDGSNFTLKIRSTKLEDSAMYFCASSETRDRLDFGPGTRLTVT.